The following is a TCR beta chain sequence with its context. Its specificity is not known. The CDR3 regions of TCR beta were amplified from RNA transcripts. With the HTBI primer set, the TCR CDR3 went through a first round of RT-PCR. TCRdb analysed the multiplex PCR reads with MiXCR anew, one entry per CDR3 protein. This sample has around 350,000 distinct CDR3 sequences, with about 18% found just once. Hyperthyroidism of Graves' type that showed no ophthalmopathy progression within 18 months was stable. A patient was excluded if there was uncontrolled infection, other autoimmune disease, pregnancy or lactation. Each diagnosis drew on symptoms, thyroxine, TRAb, thyroid ultrasound and orbital computed tomography findings. Trimming took off 7 bases at V and 5 bases at J, with 17 bases between the two ends. CDR1 is MNHEY, CDR2 SMNVEV, per germline (reference sequence). CDR3 length: 15 amino acids. The entry originates in a study of T cells in Graves' hyperthyroidism and ophthalmopathy.

The study's findings and limits: From stable hyperthyroidism, ophthalmopathy was separated by a 13 V-J model.

The TCR was taken from a woman in her late teens or twenties with Graves' hyperthyroidism. The chain couples TRBV27 to TRBJ2-2, with D perhaps matching TRBD2 (6 bases). Sample: blood. The CDR3 nucleotides read TGTGCCAGCACCGGGCAGGAGGGTAGGACCGGGGAGCTGTTTTTT. It translates to CASTGQEGRTGELFF.